This T cell receptor beta chain was sequenced in a study of T cells in Graves' hyperthyroidism and ophthalmopathy. Lactation, pregnancy, other autoimmune disease or uncontrolled infection excluded patients. Orbital computed tomography, thyroid ultrasound, serum thyroxine and TRAb, and clinical symptoms together informed the diagnoses. This CDR3 has 13 amino acids. The ends were cut back, 1 base at V and 3 bases at J, with 7 bases in the middle. The germline V gene has CDR1 SGHTA and CDR2 FQGNSA. RNA transcripts yielded amplified TCR beta CDR3 regions. TCR CDR3 regions were first amplified by RT-PCR with HTBI primers. TCRdb redid the calling of the multiplex PCR reads with MiXCR, one entry per CDR3 protein. The sample records 600,000 to 800,000 distinct CDR3 sequences, over 35% being singletons. Ten or more counts support this clonotype.

Sequences were obtained from blood. The clonotype originates from a woman aged 40 to 49 with Graves' hyperthyroidism. The V gene is TRBV7-2, the J gene TRBJ2-7; no firm D call. CDR3 protein: CASSLGQLYEQYF. The DNA for the CDR3 is TGTGCCAGCAGCTTAGGGCAGCTCTACGAGCAGTACTTC.